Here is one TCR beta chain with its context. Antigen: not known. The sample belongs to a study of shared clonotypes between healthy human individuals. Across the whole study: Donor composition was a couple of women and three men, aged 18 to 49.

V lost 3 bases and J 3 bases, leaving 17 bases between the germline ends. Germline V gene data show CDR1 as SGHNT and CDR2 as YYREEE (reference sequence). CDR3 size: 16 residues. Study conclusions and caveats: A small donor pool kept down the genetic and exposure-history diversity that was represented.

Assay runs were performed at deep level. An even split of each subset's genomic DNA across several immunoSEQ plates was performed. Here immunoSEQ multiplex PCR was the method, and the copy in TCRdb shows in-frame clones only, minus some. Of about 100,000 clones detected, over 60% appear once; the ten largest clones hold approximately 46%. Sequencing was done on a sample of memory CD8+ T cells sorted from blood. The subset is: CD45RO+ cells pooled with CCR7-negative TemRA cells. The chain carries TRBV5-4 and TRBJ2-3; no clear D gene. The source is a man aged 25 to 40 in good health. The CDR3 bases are TGTGCCAGCAGCTCCCTCCGTGTGGGAACGACAGATACGCAGTATTTT. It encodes CASSSLRVGTTDTQYF. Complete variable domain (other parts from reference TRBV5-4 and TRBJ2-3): ETGVTQSPTHLIKTRGQQVTLRCSSQSGHNTVSWYQQALGQGPQFIFQYYREEENGRGNFPPRFSGLQFPNYSSELNVNALELDDSALYLCASSSLRVGTTDTQYFGPGTRLTVL.